The TCR beta chain under discussion was sequenced for a study of T-cell reconstitution after alpha-beta-depleted transplantation in children. CDR3 length equals 14 residues. V was pared by 4 bases and J by 0 bases, with 9 bases between. Per germline, CDR1 MGHDK and CDR2 SYGVNS. Notes on this clonotype: Antigen specificity is unknown.

Notes on the study in general: At day 60, the high TCRbeta diversity found in some patients originated from recipient T cells and thymic progenitors that had survived. Hyperexpanded clones declined; after one year, newly produced T cells mostly supplied diversity.

Unique molecular identifiers were built into the TCRbeta library. A single record per CDR3 protein comes from TCRdb applying MiXCR to the PCR reads. Of a few hundred thousand distinct CDR3 sequences in the sample, over 10% are singletons; the top ten hold about 2.2%. The TCR was taken from a male patient aged 5 to 17 who had a stem cell transplant for acute myeloid leukemia, so the T cells may come from the graft donor. This specimen consisted of PBMCs, mostly from graft donor cells, obtained 360 days after TCRalphabeta/CD19-depleted stem cell transplant. The rearrangement joins TRBV25-1 to TRBJ1-1; TRBD1 is a possible D gene (5 bases). The CDR3, as DNA: TGTGCCAGCAGTGTTGGGACGGTGAACACTGAAGCTTTCTTT. Protein sequence: CASSVGTVNTEAFF. The full variable domain, completed using reference TRBV25-1 and TRBJ1-1, is EADIYQTPRYLVIGTGKKITLECSQTMGHDKMYWYQQDPGMELHLIHYSYGVNSTEKGDLSSESTVSRIRTEHFPLTLESARPSHTSQYLCASSVGTVNTEAFFGQGTRLTVV.